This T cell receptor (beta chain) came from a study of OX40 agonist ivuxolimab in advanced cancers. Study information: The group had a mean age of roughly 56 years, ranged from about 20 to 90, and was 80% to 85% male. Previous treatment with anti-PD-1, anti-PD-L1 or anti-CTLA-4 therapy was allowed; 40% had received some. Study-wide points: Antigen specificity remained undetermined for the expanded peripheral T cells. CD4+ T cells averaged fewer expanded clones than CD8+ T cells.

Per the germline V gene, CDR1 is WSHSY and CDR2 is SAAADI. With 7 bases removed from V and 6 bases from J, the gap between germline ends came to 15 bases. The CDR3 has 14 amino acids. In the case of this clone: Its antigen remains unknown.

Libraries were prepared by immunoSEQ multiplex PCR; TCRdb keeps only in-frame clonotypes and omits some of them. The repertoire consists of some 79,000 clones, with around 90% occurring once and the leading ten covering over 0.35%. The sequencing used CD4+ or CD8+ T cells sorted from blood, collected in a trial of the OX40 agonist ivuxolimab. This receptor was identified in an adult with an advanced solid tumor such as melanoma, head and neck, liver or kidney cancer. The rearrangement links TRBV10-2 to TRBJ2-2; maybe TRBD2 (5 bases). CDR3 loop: CASKTGRVAGELFF. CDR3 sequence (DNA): TGCGCCAGCAAGACCGGGCGGGTCGCCGGGGAGCTGTTTTTT.